The following is a TCR beta chain sequence with its context. Its antigen is still unknown. V shed 5 bases and J shed 0 bases, with 15 bases lying between them. This CDR3 is built from 15 residues. The V gene's germline CDR1 is DFQATT and CDR2 SNEGSKA (reference sequence). The sample belongs to a study of T cell repertoires in cytomegalovirus infection. Study details: Selected CMV epitopes included recently identified HLA-C-restricted ones as well as well-studied HLA-B-restricted ones.

TCRdb reprocessed the reads with MiXCR, giving one entry per CDR3 protein. Among approximately 260,000 distinct CDR3 sequences, approximately 22% were seen once, and the ten largest hold about 21%. The sequencing used cultured PBMCs, collected from culture after CMV antigen stimulation. This chain uses TRBV20-1 with TRBJ2-3, with D unclear. The TCR was taken from a human donor in good health (CMV status not recorded). Some clones in this sample may be carry-over from other donors' samples. The CDR3 loop is CSAGPSRPSTDTQYF. CDR3 DNA: TGCAGTGCTGGGCCCTCGCGACCTAGCACAGATACGCAGTATTTT.